Below, one T cell receptor beta chain is given with its context. This clonotype was found many times. Its antigen is unknown. No base-level quality is on record; no much larger clone is a single base apart. Systemically healthy Caucasian individuals from Russia, 35 to 50 in total and aged about 6 to 100 years, were included as donors. Each donor gave 9.5 to 10 milliliters of peripheral blood, drawn into EDTA-treated Vacutainer tubes. Ficoll-Paque density-gradient centrifugation was used to isolate PBMCs, with at least 7 million obtained per sample. Trizol reagent was used to extract total RNA from PBMCs, with at least 5 micrograms per sample. For every donor, flow cytometry on a PBMC aliquot measured the percentage of naive CD45RAhigh/CD27high T cells. The library was obtained by 5' RACE. The sample was run on an Illumina HiSeq 2500. The second PCR ran for about 7 to 11 cycles and used a J-beta primer mix along with a sample-barcoded 5' primer. Each TCR beta cDNA molecule received a unique molecular identifier from a template-switch 5' adaptor carrying 12 random nucleotides. Each sample yielded at least 3 million CDR3-containing paired-end reads. All of the RNA was converted into first-strand cDNA using the Mint cDNA synthesis kit, with a TRBC-specific oligonucleotide serving as the primer. All cDNA was treated with uracil-DNA glycosylase and then went through a first 18-cycle PCR with the universal primers M1SS and BC2_uni_R. Per the source publication's procedure: For normalization, 1 million high-quality reads were randomly selected from each sample, with every read carrying a distinct molecular identifier. Reads sharing molecular identifiers were discarded rather than binned into consensus sequences. CDR3 identification, clonotype clustering and error correction used MiTCR with a Q25 quality threshold and the strictest error-elimination algorithm. A nonparametric unseen species model using Euler transformation provided a lower-bound estimate of total TCR beta diversity. The public reads were run again by TCRdb, first through fastp at Q25 and then through MiXCR, and only productive beta chains were kept. Every distinct CDR3 protein forms one entry, paired with its most common genes and DNA. In this record, the V and J calls reflect TCRdb's handling and not the investigators' own analysis. The sample yields hundreds of thousands of distinct CDR3 sequences; about 28% were counted once. Of the sample, about 3.3% falls within the top ten clones.

As encoded in the germline V gene (reference sequence), CDR1 is LGHDT while CDR2 is YNNKEL. Relative to germline, V is 1 base shorter and J is 0 bases shorter, with 15 bases between their ends. From the cysteine up to the phenylalanine, the CDR3 has a length of 17 residues. This entry keeps only the CDR3 DNA: 51 bases, framed from base 1. The sample belongs to a study of blood T cells in healthy people across ages (dated by TCRdb to the mid-2010s). About the investigation overall: Template switching captured roughly one uniquely barcoded TCR beta cDNA molecule per two T cells in model experiments. The donors were divided into four age groups: young (average approximately 16 years), middle-aged (about 40), aged (approximately 64) and long-lived (about 90). To track age-related changes in TCR beta repertoire diversity, the study relied on deep sequencing normalized with unique cDNA molecular identifiers. The study analyzed two additional independent replicas of 1 million unique cDNA reads from the same blood draw for two donors, one aged 18 to 29 and one aged 80 or older. Beyond this particular receptor, the publication reports: The CMV infection status of donors was not known, potentially confounding age-related changes in expanded clonotypes. Estimates of total diversity based on one million sequenced T cells were considered lower bounds and underestimates. Compared with the aged group, more naive CD4+ T cells, fewer expanded clones and increased TCR diversity were shown by the long-lived group, suggesting age selection. Bulk unsorted PBMC profiling prevented conclusive comparison of naive and antigen-experienced compartments. Observed TCR beta diversity per million T cells fell roughly linearly with age, and a significant reduction was already apparent by age around 44. The percentage of naive T cells measured by flow cytometry correlated strongly with observed TCR beta diversity.

These data also featured in a second study, about T cells of mothers and their children. Per that second paper: Nine systemically healthy Caucasian individuals, comprising three mothers and their six children, were included as donors. cDNA synthesis consumed the entire amount of extracted RNA, loaded at roughly 1.5 ug RNA in each 15 ul reaction. Sample barcodes and 2-4 random nucleotides were added via the M1S primer in the second PCR. Over 8 million TCR beta CDR3 reads came from each mother, compared with approximately 2.8 million reads from each child. TCR recombination output is similarly shaped by thymic selection in related and unrelated pairs, with a minor effect exerted by inherited differences. Normalized repertoire overlap in related mother-child pairs was always slightly higher than in unrelated mother-child pairs, but the difference was never significant. No persistent microchimeric T cell clones were detected, at a sensitivity of approximately 100 clones per million clonotypes. Deep NGS was used in the study to compare the TCR beta repertoires of mothers and children and to look for features that separate related mother-child pairs from unrelated individuals. The mean age was roughly 40 +/- 4 years for the mothers and approximately 11 +/- 4 years for the children. After adapter ligation was performed with NEBNext reagents, the libraries were sequenced on an Illumina HiSeq 2000 with 100+100 nt paired-end reads. To prevent cross-contamination, the mother and child libraries were prepared one month apart and sequenced in separate runs. Each donor had between 500,000 and 2,000,000 distinct TCR beta clonotypes identified. Naive TCR beta clonotypes were estimated from low-frequency clonotypes matched to each donor's FACS-determined naive share, without sorting.

Input material: blood. The sequence was obtained from a boy younger than 10 in good health. The chain links TRBV3-1 with TRBJ1-2, with no reliable assignment of the D segment. The bases read TGTGCCAGCAGCCAAGGCCCGCTCACCGGGACTAACTATGGCTACACCTTC. The encoded protein is CASSQGPLTGTNYGYTF.